This T cell receptor beta chain was identified during a study of blood T cell repertoires in COVID-19. On the study more broadly: T cells, B-cell-depleted T cells, or PBMCs provided the cDNA or gDNA that served as material.

The V and J ends lost 0 bases and 8 bases respectively, with 17 bases between them. The CDR3 runs 15 residues. Germline CDR1 SGHRS, CDR2 YFSETQ. Using immunoSEQ multiplex PCR, the repertoire was profiled, and TCRdb retains in-frame clones only, with some absent. The sample includes some 270,000 clones, about 85% of them seen just once. Patients of the Seattle cohort, enrolled during active infection, were followed longitudinally. The receptor was isolated from a human donor with COVID-19, enrolled during active disease. The donor label of this sample is uncertain. The chain joins TRBV5-1 to TRBJ1-2; D is ambiguous. Sample: peripheral blood. CDR3: CASSLGLSGLEGYTF. In DNA form, the CDR3 reads TGCGCCAGCAGCTTGGGGCTCAGCGGTCTCGAAGGCTACACCTTC.